The clone carrying this T cell receptor beta chain showed up many times. Its cognate antigen is unknown. Amplification yielded TCR beta CDR3 regions, with RNA transcripts as the source. The HTBI set primed first-round TCR CDR3 RT-PCR. TCRdb passed the multiplex PCR reads through MiXCR, listing each CDR3 protein once. Of approximately 590,000 distinct CDR3 sequences listed, about 15% are singletons. This specimen belongs to a study of T cells in Graves' hyperthyroidism and ophthalmopathy. Study in general: Pretreatment peripheral blood was obtained at initial diagnosis.

With V trimmed by 6 bases and J by 4 bases, 10 bases remained unmatched. The CDR3 covers 15 residues. In germline, CDR1 is SGHRS, CDR2 YFSETQ. Whole-study results and caveats: Also found in blood were most expanded thyroid clonotypes above 0.001.

The sample comprised blood. The chain couples TRBV5-1 to TRBJ2-1; 7 bases line up with TRBD2. This TCR came from a woman in her twenties or thirties with Graves' hyperthyroidism. Written as DNA, the CDR3 is TGCGCCAGCAAGTTAGCGGGCGAGGATTACAATGAGCAGTTCTTC. Protein: CASKLAGEDYNEQFF.